Included here is one T cell receptor beta chain sequence, with context. The data stem from a study of CD8 T cells in Susac syndrome. RNA totalling about 0.45 to 1 ug underwent reverse transcription with random hexamers. TCRdb reanalysed the immunoSEQ multiplex PCR reads using MiXCR and keeps one entry per CDR3 protein. The repertoire holds roughly 220,000 distinct CDR3 sequences, with approximately 94% as singletons. This CDR3 is built from 13 residues. CDR1 and CDR2 from the germline V gene are MDHEN and SYDVKM. V dropped 10 bases and J dropped 0 bases, with 12 bases sitting between them. This clonotype was obtained from a human donor with Susac syndrome. The sample taken for sequencing was CD4+ T cells from PBMCs. This sequence joins TRBV28 and TRBJ2-5, with D unresolved. In nucleotides, the CDR3 is TGTGCCACACTTCACGAGTACCAAGAGACCCAGTACTTC. Residues: CATLHEYQETQYF. Full variable domain (missing parts from reference TRBV28 and TRBJ2-5): DVKVTQSSRYLVKRTGEKVFLECVQDMDHENMFWYRQDPGLGLRLIYFSYDVKMKEKGDIPEGYSVSREKKERFSLILESASTNQTSMYLCATLHEYQETQYFGPGTRLLVL.